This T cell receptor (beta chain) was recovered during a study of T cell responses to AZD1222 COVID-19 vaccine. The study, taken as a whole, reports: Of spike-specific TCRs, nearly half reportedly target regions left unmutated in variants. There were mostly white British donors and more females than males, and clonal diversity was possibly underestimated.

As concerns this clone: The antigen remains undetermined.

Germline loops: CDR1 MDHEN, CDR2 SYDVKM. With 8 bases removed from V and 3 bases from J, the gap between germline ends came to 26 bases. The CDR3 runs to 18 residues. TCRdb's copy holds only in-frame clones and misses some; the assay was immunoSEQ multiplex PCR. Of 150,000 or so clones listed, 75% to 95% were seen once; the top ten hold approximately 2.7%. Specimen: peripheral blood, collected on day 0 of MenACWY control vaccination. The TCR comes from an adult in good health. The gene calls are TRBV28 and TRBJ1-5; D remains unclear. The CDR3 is CASGILGPLSLLNQPQHF. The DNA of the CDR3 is TGTGCCAGCGGTATACTGGGTCCCCTGAGTCTCCTCAATCAGCCCCAGCATTTT.